The rows below give T cell receptor beta chains drawn from one sample of a study of T-cell reconstitution after alpha-beta-depleted transplantation in children. In TCRdb, the PCR reads were re-called with MiXCR into one record per CDR3 protein. The sample includes under 150,000 distinct CDR3 sequences, 8% to 10% seen only once; the top ten take less than 25%. This sample comprised PBMCs, mostly from graft donor cells, obtained 180 days after TCRalphabeta/CD19-depleted stem cell transplant. The receptors originated from a girl under three years old who had a stem cell transplant for combined immunodeficiency, so the T cells may come from the graft donor. Each CDR3 is given with its conserved first and last residue. D genes are given only for firm matches. The listing skips clone size in some rows; elsewhere it reads once, few, many or a size class.

clone_size	v_call	d_call	j_call	cdr3_aa	cdr3_nt
many	TRBV27	.	TRBJ2-3	CASSLRAGYTDTQYF	TGTGCCAGCAGTCTCAGGGCAGGTTACACAGATACGCAGTATTTT
few	TRBV29-1	.	TRBJ2-1	CSVAGADYEQFF	TGCAGCGTTGCCGGGGCTGACTATGAGCAGTTCTTC
.	TRBV4-3	.	TRBJ2-6	CASSQVSIRYSGANVLTF	TGCGCCAGCAGCCAAGTTAGTATAAGGTACTCTGGGGCCAACGTCCTGACTTTC
few	TRBV20-1	.	TRBJ2-5	CSASRGTGTETQYF	TGCAGTGCTAGTAGGGGAACAGGGACGGAGACCCAGTACTTC
.	TRBV5-1	.	TRBJ2-2	CASSLSPLGAGELFF	TGCGCCAGCAGCTTGTCCCCTTTGGGCGCCGGGGAGCTGTTTTTT
few	TRBV29-1	.	TRBJ1-4	CSAGGATNEKLFF	TGCAGCGCCGGTGGGGCAACTAATGAAAAACTGTTTTTT
few	TRBV20-1	TRBD1	TRBJ2-1	CSAARDRPYNEQFF	TGCAGTGCTGCCCGGGACAGACCCTACAATGAGCAGTTCTTC
many	TRBV7-2	.	TRBJ2-5	CASSLVFTGLQETQYF	TGTGCCAGCAGCTTAGTCTTTACAGGGTTACAAGAGACCCAGTACTTC
few	TRBV10-3	.	TRBJ1-1	CAIKGEGENTEAFF	TGTGCCATCAAGGGGGAGGGGGAGAACACTGAAGCTTTCTTT
.	TRBV7-3	TRBD2	TRBJ2-2	CASTPTRVAGAGELFF	TGTGCCAGCACCCCAACTCGGGTAGCGGGGGCAGGGGAGCTGTTTTTT
.	TRBV20-1	.	TRBJ2-2	CSASIRAGELFF	TGCAGTGCTAGTATCCGTGCCGGGGAGCTGTTTTTT